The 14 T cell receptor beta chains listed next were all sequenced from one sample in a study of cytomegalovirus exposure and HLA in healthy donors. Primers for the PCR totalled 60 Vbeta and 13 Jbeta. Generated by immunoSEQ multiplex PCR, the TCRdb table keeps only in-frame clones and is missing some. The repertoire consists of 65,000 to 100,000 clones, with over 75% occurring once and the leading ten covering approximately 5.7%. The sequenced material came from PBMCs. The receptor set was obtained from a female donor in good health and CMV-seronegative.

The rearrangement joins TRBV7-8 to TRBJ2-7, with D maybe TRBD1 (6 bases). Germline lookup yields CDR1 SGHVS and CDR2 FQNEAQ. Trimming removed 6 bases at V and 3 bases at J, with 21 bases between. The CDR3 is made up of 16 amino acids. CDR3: CASRKEVRGLSYEQYF. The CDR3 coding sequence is TGTGCCAGCAGAAAAGAAGTCAGGGGTTTAAGCTACGAGCAGTACTTC.

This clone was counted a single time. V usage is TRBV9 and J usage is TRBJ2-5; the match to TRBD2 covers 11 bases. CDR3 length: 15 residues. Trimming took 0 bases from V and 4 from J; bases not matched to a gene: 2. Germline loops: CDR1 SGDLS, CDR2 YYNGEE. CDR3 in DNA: TGTGCCAGCAGCGTAGGAGGGACTAGCGGAGAGACCCAGTACTTC. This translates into CASSVGGTSGETQYF.

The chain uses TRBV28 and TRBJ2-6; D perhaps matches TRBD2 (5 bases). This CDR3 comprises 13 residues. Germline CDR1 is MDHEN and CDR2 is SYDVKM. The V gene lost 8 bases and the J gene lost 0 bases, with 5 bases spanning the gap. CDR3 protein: CASRGSGANVLTF. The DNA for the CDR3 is TGTGCCAGCCGGGGCTCTGGGGCCAACGTCCTGACTTTC. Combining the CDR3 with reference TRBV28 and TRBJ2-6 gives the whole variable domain DVKVTQSSRYLVKRTGEKVFLECVQDMDHENMFWYRQDPGLGLRLIYFSYDVKMKEKGDIPEGYSVSREKKERFSLILESASTNQTSMYLCASRGSGANVLTFGAGSRLTVL.

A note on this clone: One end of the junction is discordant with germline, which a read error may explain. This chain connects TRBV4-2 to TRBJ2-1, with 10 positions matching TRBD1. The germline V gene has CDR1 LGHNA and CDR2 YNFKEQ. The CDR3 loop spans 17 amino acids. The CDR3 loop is CTSSQDRGTGAYNEQFF. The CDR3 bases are TGTACCAGCAGCCAAGATCGCGGGACAGGGGCCTACAATGAGCAGTTCTTC.

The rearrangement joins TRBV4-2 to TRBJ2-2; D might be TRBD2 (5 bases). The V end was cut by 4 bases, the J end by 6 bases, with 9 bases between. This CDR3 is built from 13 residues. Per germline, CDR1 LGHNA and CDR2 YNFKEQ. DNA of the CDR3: TGTGCCAGCAGCCCGGGGATAGCCGGGGAGCTGTTTTTT. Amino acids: CASSPGIAGELFF.

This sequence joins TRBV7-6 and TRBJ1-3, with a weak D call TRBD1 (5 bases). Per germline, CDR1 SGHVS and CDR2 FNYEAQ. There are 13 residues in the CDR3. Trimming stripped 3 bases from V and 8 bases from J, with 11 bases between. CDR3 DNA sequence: TGTGCCAGCAGCTTGGACCGCAGGGACACCATATATTTT. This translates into CASSLDRRDTIYF. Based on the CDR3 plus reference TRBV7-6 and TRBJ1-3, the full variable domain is GAGVSQSPRYKVTKRGQDVALRCDPISGHVSLYWYRQALGQGPEFLTYFNYEAQQDKSGLPNDRFSAERPEGSISTLTIQRTEQRDSAMYRCASSLDRRDTIYFGEGSWLTVV.

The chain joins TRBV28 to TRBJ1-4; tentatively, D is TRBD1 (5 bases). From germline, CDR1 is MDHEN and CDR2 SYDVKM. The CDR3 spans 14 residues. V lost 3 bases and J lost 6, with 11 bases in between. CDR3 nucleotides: TGTGCCAGCAGTTTCAGGGCTGGGTATGAAAAACTGTTTTTT. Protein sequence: CASSFRAGYEKLFF. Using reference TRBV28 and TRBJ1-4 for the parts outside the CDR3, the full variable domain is DVKVTQSSRYLVKRTGEKVFLECVQDMDHENMFWYRQDPGLGLRLIYFSYDVKMKEKGDIPEGYSVSREKKERFSLILESASTNQTSMYLCASSFRAGYEKLFFGSGTQLSVL.

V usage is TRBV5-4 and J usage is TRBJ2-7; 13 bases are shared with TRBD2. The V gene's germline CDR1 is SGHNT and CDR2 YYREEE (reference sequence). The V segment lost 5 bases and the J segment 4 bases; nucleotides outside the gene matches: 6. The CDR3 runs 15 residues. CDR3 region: CASSSKLAGGYEQYF. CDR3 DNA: TGTGCCAGCAGTTCTAAACTAGCGGGAGGGTACGAGCAGTACTTC.

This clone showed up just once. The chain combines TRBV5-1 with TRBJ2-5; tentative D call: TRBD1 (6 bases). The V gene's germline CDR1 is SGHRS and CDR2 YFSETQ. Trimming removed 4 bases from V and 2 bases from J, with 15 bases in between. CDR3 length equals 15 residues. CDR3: CASSPHGTNQETQYF. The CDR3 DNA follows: TGCGCCAGCAGCCCGCACGGGACAAATCAAGAGACCCAGTACTTC.

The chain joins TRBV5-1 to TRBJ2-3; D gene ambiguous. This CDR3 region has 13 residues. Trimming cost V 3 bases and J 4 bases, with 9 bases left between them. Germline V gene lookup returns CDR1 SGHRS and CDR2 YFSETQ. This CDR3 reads CASSSAVADTQYF. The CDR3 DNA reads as TGCGCCAGCAGCTCCGCAGTCGCAGATACGCAGTATTTT. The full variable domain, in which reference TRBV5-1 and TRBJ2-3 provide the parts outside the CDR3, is KAGVTQTPRYLIKTRGQQVTLSCSPISGHRSVSWYQQTPGQGLQFLFEYFSETQRNKGNFPGRFSGRQFSNSRSEMNVSTLELGDSALYLCASSSAVADTQYFGPGTRLTVL.

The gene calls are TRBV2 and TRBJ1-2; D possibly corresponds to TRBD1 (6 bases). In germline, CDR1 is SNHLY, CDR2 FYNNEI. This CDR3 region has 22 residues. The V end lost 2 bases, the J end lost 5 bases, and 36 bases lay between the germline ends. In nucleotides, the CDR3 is TGTGCCAGCAGTGAATTGTTAGCCGGGACAACGGAACCAACGGGGCCCGTTTATGGCTACACCTTC. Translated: CASSELLAGTTEPTGPVYGYTF.

The CDR3 loop reads CASSSSSGRGPSEQFF. CDR3 nucleotides: TGCGCCAGCAGCTCGAGTAGCGGGAGAGGTCCTAGTGAGCAGTTCTTC. This chain links TRBV5-1 with TRBJ2-1; 9 bases fit TRBD2. Germline V gene lookup returns CDR1 SGHRS and CDR2 YFSETQ. J was trimmed by 9 bases and V by 3 bases; bases with no gene match: 13. The CDR3 extends over 16 amino acids.

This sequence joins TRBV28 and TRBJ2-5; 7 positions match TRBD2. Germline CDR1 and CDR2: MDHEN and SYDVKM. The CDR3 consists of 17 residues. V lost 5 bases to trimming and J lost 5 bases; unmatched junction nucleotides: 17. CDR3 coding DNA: TGTGCCAGCAGTCGTAGAACCTGGACTAGTATCGTTGAGACCCAGTACTTC. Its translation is CASSRRTWTSIVETQYF.

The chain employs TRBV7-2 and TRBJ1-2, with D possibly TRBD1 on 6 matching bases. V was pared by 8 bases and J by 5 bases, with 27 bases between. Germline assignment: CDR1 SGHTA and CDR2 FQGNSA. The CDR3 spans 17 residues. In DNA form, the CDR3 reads TGTGCCAGCTCCCCCGGGATTCGAGGGACATCACAGTATGGCTACACCTTC. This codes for CASSPGIRGTSQYGYTF.